This T cell receptor beta chain was identified during a study of blood T cell repertoires in COVID-19. Overall study context: The samples span acute and convalescent COVID-19 from the United States, Italy and Spain. The cDNA or gDNA used as material had been derived from T cells, B-cell-depleted T cells, or PBMCs.

Measured with immunoSEQ multiplex PCR; TCRdb has only the in-frame clones, and not every one. The sample has roughly 250,000 clones, 88% seen once. CDR3 length equals 13 residues. Germline-derived CDR1 and CDR2 are SGDLS and YYNGEE. After removal of 4 bases from V and 6 bases from J, the junction contained 6 bases not matched to a gene. Sequencing used peripheral blood. The source is a woman in her thirties or forties who had recovered from COVID-19. The chain recombines TRBV9 with TRBJ2-7; 8 bases fit TRBD2. The CDR3 DNA follows: TGTGCCAGCAGCCCTCCCGGGAGGGGCGAGCAGTACGTC. Encoded protein: CASSPPGRGEQYV.